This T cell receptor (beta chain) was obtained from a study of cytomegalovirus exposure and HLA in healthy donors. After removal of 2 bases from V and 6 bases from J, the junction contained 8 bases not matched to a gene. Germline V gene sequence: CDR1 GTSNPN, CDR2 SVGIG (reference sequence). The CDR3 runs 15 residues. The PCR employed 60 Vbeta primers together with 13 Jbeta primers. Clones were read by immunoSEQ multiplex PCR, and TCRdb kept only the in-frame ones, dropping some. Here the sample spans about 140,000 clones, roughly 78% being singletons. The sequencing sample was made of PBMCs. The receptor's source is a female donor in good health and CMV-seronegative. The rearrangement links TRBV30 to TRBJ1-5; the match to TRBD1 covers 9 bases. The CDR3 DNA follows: TGTGCCTGGAGTTTGAGACAGGGGGGTAGTCAGCCCCAGCATTTT. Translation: CAWSLRQGGSQPQHF.